The 25 T cell receptor beta chains given below trace back to one sample, sequenced in a study of beta chain features in type 1 diabetes. The antigens of these receptors remain unknown. Study outcomes and limitations: Type 1 diabetes patients showed a moderate but significant shortening of TCRB CDR3s in all four CD4+ subsets.

All of the isolated RNA was reverse transcribed, so expressed TCRB transcripts were sequenced. Sequencing used immunoSEQ multiplex PCR; TCRdb keeps in-frame clones, though not all of them. Among a few hundred thousand clones, around 13% were seen once, and the ten largest hold almost 0.02%. The source material was naive CD4+ T cells from blood. The receptors derive from a man aged 25-45 years with type 1 diabetes.

This clone was counted a few times. The rearrangement joins TRBV5-1 to TRBJ2-1, with 8 bases identical to TRBD2. This CDR3 has 14 amino acids. Per germline, CDR1 SGHRS and CDR2 YFSETQ. V dropped 1 base and J dropped 6; count of bases not matched to a gene: 3. As DNA, the CDR3 is TGCGCCAGCAGCTTGCAGACTAGCGCCAATGAGCAGTTCTTC. Its protein is CASSLQTSANEQFF.

The V and J genes are TRBV9 and TRBJ1-2, with 7 bases that match TRBD1. CDR1 is SGDLS and CDR2 is YYNGEE in the germline V gene. The CDR3 consists of 14 residues. With V trimmed by 3 bases and J by 8 bases, 10 bases remained unmatched. CDR3 in amino acids: CASSAGTDPRGYTF. CDR3 nucleotides: TGTGCCAGCAGCGCAGGGACAGACCCTCGGGGCTACACCTTC.

This clone turned up a few times. V gene TRBV30 combines with J gene TRBJ1-1; D unclear. The V gene lost 5 bases and the J gene lost 6 bases, with 10 bases spanning the gap. This CDR3 spans 11 amino acids. CDR1 GTSNPN and CDR2 SVGIG come from the germline V gene (reference sequence). CDR3 nucleotide sequence: TGTGCCTGGGGGAGGCGCGCTGAAGCTTTCTTT. Encoded protein: CAWGRRAEAFF.

This chain joins TRBV6-5 and TRBJ1-2; D not resolved. The V and J ends lost 2 bases and 0 bases respectively, with 10 bases between them. The CDR3 length is 15 residues. Germline loops: CDR1 MNHEY, CDR2 SVGAGI. Written as DNA, the CDR3 is TGTGCCAGCAGTTACGACTGGTTAGCTAACTATGGCTACACCTTC. Protein sequence: CASSYDWLANYGYTF.

This clone showed up just a few times. The chain links TRBV9 to TRBJ2-1; D not resolved. The V gene lost 3 bases and the J gene lost 10 bases, with 8 bases spanning the gap. The CDR3 is made up of 11 amino acids. Germline CDR1 and CDR2: SGDLS and YYNGEE. CDR3: CASSAHREQFF. The CDR3 DNA follows: TGTGCCAGCAGCGCCCACAGAGAGCAGTTCTTC.

The chain recombines TRBV5-1 with TRBJ2-2; D not resolved. Trimming removed 7 bases from V and 2 bases from J, with 15 bases in between. Germline V CDR1 and CDR2: SGHRS, YFSETQ. The CDR3 is 15 amino acids. The CDR3 here is CASGNNVQNTGELFF. Here the CDR3 DNA reads TGCGCCAGCGGCAACAACGTGCAAAACACCGGGGAGCTGTTTTTT.

V gene TRBV19 combines with J gene TRBJ2-1, with TRBD1 matching 9 bases. The CDR3 is 15 residues long. V lost 7 bases to trimming and J lost 4 bases; unmatched junction nucleotides: 8. Germline CDR1 is LNHDA and CDR2 is SQIVND (reference sequence). The CDR3 protein is CASIAGTGLYNEQFF. Here the CDR3 DNA reads TGTGCCAGTATCGCCGGGACAGGGCTATACAATGAGCAGTTCTTC.

The chain employs TRBV5-4 and TRBJ2-7, with TRBD2 as a possible D gene (7 bases). CDR3 size: 15 residues. With 5 bases removed from V and 0 bases from J, the gap between germline ends came to 15 bases. Germline CDR1 is SGHNT and CDR2 is YYREEE (reference sequence). CDR3 region: CASRLRGGSSYEQYF. CDR3 sequence (DNA): TGTGCCAGCAGACTGAGGGGGGGGAGCTCCTACGAGCAGTACTTC.

This rearrangement joins TRBV30 to TRBJ2-7; possible D gene TRBD2, 5 bases. Germline CDR1 GTSNPN, CDR2 SVGIG (reference sequence). Trimming removed 0 bases from V and 5 bases from J, with 14 bases in between. The CDR3 extends over 14 amino acids. CDR3 nucleotide sequence: TGTGCCTGGAGTGTACGGGGTACTGGCGACGAGCAGTACTTC. It yields the protein CAWSVRGTGDEQYF.

The chain has TRBV5-1 and TRBJ1-1, with D possibly matching TRBD1 (5 bases). Germline assignment: CDR1 SGHRS and CDR2 YFSETQ. Between the trimmed V and J ends, which lost 3 bases and 11 bases, there was a span of 20 bases. The CDR3 is made up of 14 amino acids. CDR3 protein: CASSSLGVGRQAFF. DNA of the CDR3: TGCGCCAGCAGCTCGCTTGGTGTGGGGCGACAGGCTTTCTTT.

In this sample, this clone turned up a few times. J is TRBJ1-2 and V is TRBV11-2, with D perhaps TRBD1 (5 bases). This CDR3 is 12 amino acids long. Per the germline V gene, CDR1 is SGHAT and CDR2 is FQNNGV. V was shortened by 3 bases and J by 4 bases, with 6 bases between the two germline ends. CDR3: CASSFDSYGYTF. CDR3 nucleotides: TGTGCCAGCAGCTTCGACAGCTATGGCTACACCTTC.

V is TRBV4-2 and J is TRBJ1-2, with 7 bases fitting TRBD1. There are 15 residues in the CDR3. Germline CDR1 reads LGHNA; CDR2 reads YNFKEQ. V shed 0 bases and J 2 bases; nucleotides not matched to a gene: 3. CDR3 in amino acids: CASSQESGQNYGYTF. In nucleotides, the CDR3 is TGTGCCAGCAGCCAAGAGTCGGGACAGAACTATGGCTACACCTTC.

The chain couples TRBV23-1 to TRBJ1-5; 10 bases are a match to TRBD1. TRBV23-1 is sorted into the ORF group, with uncertain function. The CDR3 runs 16 residues. V trimming: 5 bases; J trimming: 4 bases; junction bases outside the gene matches: 8. As DNA, the CDR3 is TGCGCCAGCAGTTCTTGGACAGGGGGAAGGAATCAGCCCCAGCATTTT. This gives the protein CASSSWTGGRNQPQHF.

Worth noting for this clone: Compared with germline, one end of the junction differs, possibly owing to a read error. The chain combines TRBV7-7 with TRBJ2-2, with D perhaps matching TRBD1 (5 bases). The CDR3 has 14 amino acids. The germline V gene encodes CDR1 SSHAT and CDR2 FNYEAQ (reference sequence). The CDR3 DNA sequence: TGTGCTAGCAGCTTAGGGGCAGATACCGGGGAGCTGTTTTTT. It specifies CASSLGADTGELFF.

This clone was counted between two and nine times. This rearrangement joins TRBV4-2 to TRBJ1-1, with 9 bases lining up with TRBD1. Germline V gives CDR1 LGHNA, CDR2 YNFKEQ. J lost 7 bases, V lost 0 bases, and 0 bases had no gene match. CDR3 length equals 13 residues. In DNA form, the CDR3 reads TGTGCCAGCAGCCAAGAGACAGGGGGTGAAGCTTTCTTT. The encoded protein is CASSQETGGEAFF.

This clone was observed a handful of times. This sample also contains other DNA sequences that code for the same CDR3. The J gene is TRBJ1-2, the V gene TRBV29-1, with D perhaps TRBD1 (5 bases). The CDR3 has 12 amino acids. V lost 2 bases and J 8 bases, leaving 12 bases between the germline ends. Germline V gene sequence: CDR1 SQVTM, CDR2 ANQGSEA. CDR3 residues: CSVESGGRGYTF. CDR3 nucleotide sequence: TGCAGCGTTGAATCCGGGGGTAGAGGCTACACCTTC.

The sample holds a few counts of this clone. V usage is TRBV19 and J usage is TRBJ1-5; D remains ambiguous. Deletions cut 1 base from V and 2 bases from J, with 6 bases between. The CDR3 runs to 14 residues. Germline V lookup: CDR1 LNHDA, CDR2 SQIVND (reference sequence). The CDR3 protein is CASSIGQGNQPQHF. The CDR3 DNA reads TGTGCCAGTAGTATAGGGCAGGGCAATCAGCCCCAGCATTTT.

This clone was detected only a few times. The chain employs TRBV5-4 and TRBJ2-3; 13 nucleotides agree with TRBD2. Germline assignment: CDR1 SGHNT and CDR2 YYREEE (reference sequence). Trimming cost V 4 bases and J 1 base; bases outside gene matches: 9. The CDR3 covers 18 residues. CDR3 sequence: CASSPGTSGNVGTDTQYF. CDR3 nucleotides: TGTGCCAGCAGCCCAGGGACTAGCGGGAATGTGGGCACAGATACGCAGTATTTT.

CDR3 region: CASSGGTVGDQPQHF. Here the CDR3 DNA reads TGTGCCAGCAGCGGCGGGACAGTGGGTGATCAGCCCCAGCATTTT. The genes are TRBV9 and TRBJ1-5; 7 bases fit TRBD1. CDR1 and CDR2 from the germline V gene are SGDLS and YYNGEE. The CDR3 sequence is 15 residues long. V lost 3 bases, J lost 5 bases, and 8 bases stayed unmatched.

This clone was detected a few times. The chain recombines TRBV2 with TRBJ2-2; 7 bases line up with TRBD1. CDR1 is SNHLY and CDR2 is FYNNEI in the germline V gene. This CDR3 has 13 residues. The ends lost 7 bases at V and 7 bases at J; junction bases unmatched: 6. The CDR3 DNA follows: TGTGCCAGCAAGGCACAGGGGTACGGGGAGCTGTTTTTT. Amino acid sequence: CASKAQGYGELFF.

The chain employs TRBV7-2 and TRBJ2-7; 9 bases align to TRBD1. V shed 5 bases and J 7 bases; nucleotides not matched to a gene: 6. This CDR3 has 13 amino acids. CDR1 and CDR2 (germline): SGHTA, FQGNSA. The CDR3 here is CASSTQGAGEQYF. CDR3 coding DNA: TGTGCCAGCAGCACACAGGGGGCAGGGGAGCAGTACTTC.

The V and J genes are TRBV18 and TRBJ1-4; no clear D gene. Germline V gene data show CDR1 as KGHSH and CDR2 as LQKENI. This CDR3 has 15 residues. The germline V and J ends were trimmed by 3 bases and 0 bases, with 8 bases remaining between them. The CDR3 sequence is CASSPSITTNEKLFF. The CDR3 DNA follows: TGTGCCAGCTCACCTTCCATCACAACTAATGAAAAACTGTTTTTT.

J is TRBJ1-5 and V is TRBV2; D uncertain. V dropped 1 base and J dropped 6 bases, with 10 bases sitting between them. Looked up from germline, CDR1 is SNHLY and CDR2 is FYNNEI. This CDR3 contains 14 residues. This CDR3 reads CASSEVLSSQPQHF. The CDR3 DNA reads as TGTGCCAGCAGTGAAGTTCTAAGTAGTCAGCCCCAGCATTTT.

The gene calls are TRBV30 and TRBJ2-1; possible D gene TRBD1, 6 bases. Trimming pared 1 base from V and 7 bases from J, leaving 20 bases between. There are 16 residues in the CDR3. Germline assignment: CDR1 GTSNPN and CDR2 SVGIG (reference sequence). CDR3 sequence reads: CAWSGPDLQGWNEQFF. CDR3 in DNA: TGTGCCTGGAGTGGGCCCGACTTACAGGGATGGAATGAGCAGTTCTTC.

V gene TRBV6-5 combines with J gene TRBJ1-1, with D possibly matching TRBD1 (5 bases). Trimming pared 2 bases from V and 10 bases from J, leaving 11 bases between. CDR1 is MNHEY, CDR2 SVGAGI, per germline. The CDR3 is 12 residues long. The CDR3 DNA reads TGTGCCAGCAGTTACCGAGCAGGGATAGCTTTCTTT. Translated, it gives CASSYRAGIAFF.